This is a list of T cell receptor beta chains from one sample in a study of T cell repertoires in cytomegalovirus infection. Which antigens these TCRs recognize remains unknown. One entry per CDR3 protein results from TCRdb running MiXCR on the reads. The repertoire includes under 40,000 distinct CDR3 sequences, approximately 52% of them detected once, and 75% to 95% sits in the top ten. This specimen consisted of CD8+ T cells from cultured PBMCs, obtained from culture after CMV antigen stimulation. These receptors all stem from a human donor in good health (CMV status not recorded). Some clones in this sample may be carry-over from other donors' samples. The CDR3 runs from the conserved cysteine through the conserved F or W.

>TRBJ2-1|TRBV7-8
CASSLGLAGPTVEQFF
>TRBJ2-3|TRBV7-3
CASSLGDREADTQYF
>TRBJ2-1|TRBV19
CASSMWTSNNEQFF
>TRBJ2-1|TRBV7-2
CASSLLTSGSKGEFF
>TRBJ1-2|TRBV6-6
CASSWQPGQGIVGYTF
>TRBJ2-3|TRBV7-3
CASSLLGGRTDTQYF
>TRBJ2-7|TRBV6-8
CASTPPDRDYEQYF
>TRBJ2-1|TRBV7-6
CASSSWTSGGPLGNEQFF
>TRBJ1-4|TRBV4-1
CASSVGQSNEKLFF
>TRBJ2-2|TRBV5-1
CASSPFAVGELFF
>TRBJ1-2|TRBV7-1
CASTTTGDVYGYTF
>TRBJ2-2|TRBV6-1
CASSTKAFNTGELFF
>TRBJ2-1|TRBV19
CASMDVNEQFF
>TRBJ1-2|TRBV25-1
CASSDAGGSGYGYTF
>TRBJ1-1|TRBV4-2
CASSQAAVQNTEAFF
>TRBJ2-1|TRBV20-1
CSAEGSEDNEQFF
>TRBJ1-1|TRBV7-2
CASRLGTGFTEAFF
>TRBJ2-7|TRBV11-2
CASSFWGGGPDEQYF
>TRBJ1-6|TRBV6-1
CASSDSIHRGMGPLHF
>TRBJ2-2|TRBV12-3/TRBV12-4
CASRHGGELFF
>TRBJ2-2|TRBV6-5
CASSYQVAGVAGELFF
>TRBJ1-5|TRBV20-1
CSARDSSGSNQPQHF
>TRBJ2-7|TRBV28
CASRLTGGEQYF
>TRBJ2-3|TRBV4-1
CASSYRLAESTDTQYF
>TRBJ2-5|TRBV5-1
CASSLVGTEGSQYF
>TRBJ2-2|TRBV7-3
CASSSWATSGSMAGELFF
>TRBJ2-1|TRBV19
CASSIRAGTAHNEQFF
>TRBJ2-7|TRBV6-6
CASSYSMERSSYEQYF
>TRBJ2-3|TRBV7-4
CASVTGLSDTQYF
>TRBJ2-5|TRBV6-6
CASSYSPFLQETQYF
>TRBJ2-2|TRBV7-6
CASSRDLGSELFF
>TRBJ2-1|TRBV12-5
CASVQGRTSYNEQFF